The source of this T cell receptor beta chain is a study of response to subunit inactivated influenza vaccine. The CDR3 spans 14 residues. After removal of 5 bases from V and 6 bases from J, the junction contained 4 bases not matched to a gene. Germline CDR1 SNHLY, CDR2 FYNNEI. This clonotype was counted ten times or more. TCRdb ran MiXCR on the RT-PCR reads and lists one entry per CDR3 protein. This table has more than 500,000 distinct CDR3 sequences, about 10% appearing once. This sample also appeared in a second study, on T cells expressing NK-cell markers. According to that study: A 5'RACE template switching approach incorporating UMIs was used to make TCR beta cDNA. An anti-gamma-delta TCR antibody restricted sorting to alpha-beta TCR T cells in several experiments. There were a handful of donors in whom these clonotypes also led the CD3+CD56-NKG2C+ fraction.

The chain employs TRBV2 and TRBJ1-6; 7 bases align to TRBD1. The TCR comes from a man aged 50 to 59 who received an inactivated influenza vaccine. Sequencing was performed on PBMCs from blood, taken on the day of vaccination. CDR3 region: CASSKGQINSPLHF. CDR3 sequence (DNA): TGTGCCAGCAGTAAGGGACAGATTAATTCACCCCTCCACTTT. Combining the CDR3 with reference TRBV2 and TRBJ1-6 gives the whole variable domain EPEVTQTPSHQVTQMGQEVILRCVPISNHLYFYWYRQILGQKVEFLVSFYNNEISEKSEIFDDQFSVERPDGSNFTLKIRSTKLEDSAMYFCASSKGQINSPLHFGNGTRLTVT.